This passage covers 20 T cell receptor beta chains from one sample sequenced in a study of identical twins. MiXCR, applied by TCRdb to the 5' RACE reads, yields one record per CDR3 protein. This sample yields a few hundred thousand distinct CDR3 sequences, of which 9% to 10% are seen a single time; more than 2.5% belongs to the top ten. Another study also made use of these data, one on yellow fever vaccine responses in identical twins.

Sequencing used PBMCs. These receptors all come from a woman between 18 and 29 years old in good health.

This clonotype was seen many times. The V gene is TRBV24-1, the J gene TRBJ2-1; perhaps TRBD2 as D (5 bases). Trimming stripped 2 bases from V and 1 base from J, with 8 bases between. Germline-derived CDR1 and CDR2 are KGHDR and SFDVKD. This CDR3 is 15 amino acids long. CDR3 protein: CATSDSGNSYNEQFF. The CDR3, as DNA: TGTGCCACCAGTGATTCCGGGAATTCCTACAATGAGCAGTTCTTC.

V gene TRBV7-2 combines with J gene TRBJ2-3, with D perhaps matching TRBD2 (6 bases). V was shortened by 4 bases and J by 5 bases, with 10 bases between the two germline ends. The germline V gene encodes CDR1 SGHTA and CDR2 FQGNSA. The CDR3 loop spans 13 amino acids. Here the CDR3 DNA reads TGTGCCAGCAGCTCCCAGGGAGGAGATACGCAGTATTTT. It encodes CASSSQGGDTQYF.

A remark on this clonotype: Mismatch with germline at one junction end may stem from a read error. The J gene is TRBJ2-3, the V gene TRBV28; D unresolved. This CDR3 contains 12 residues. Looked up from germline, CDR1 is MDHEN and CDR2 is SYDVKM. The CDR3: CASSGVTDMQYF. The CDR3 nucleotides are TGTGCCAGCAGCGGTGTCACAGATATGCAGTATTTT.

The CDR3 loop is CASVEFNEQFF. In DNA, the CDR3 is TGTGCCAGCGTTGAATTCAATGAGCAGTTCTTC. The chain joins TRBV28 to TRBJ2-1, with D unresolved. CDR1 and CDR2 from the germline V gene are MDHEN and SYDVKM. This CDR3 is 11 amino acids long. The V and J ends lost 8 bases and 6 bases respectively, with 8 bases between them. Complete variable domain (other parts from reference TRBV28 and TRBJ2-1): DVKVTQSSRYLVKRTGEKVFLECVQDMDHENMFWYRQDPGLGLRLIYFSYDVKMKEKGDIPEGYSVSREKKERFSLILESASTNQTSMYLCASVEFNEQFFGPGTRLTVL.

This clonotype was counted at least ten times. This chain links TRBV10-3 with TRBJ2-3; D is undetermined. Germline V gene sequence: CDR1 ENHRY, CDR2 SYGVKD. The CDR3 sequence is 13 residues long. With 0 bases removed from V and 7 bases from J, the gap between germline ends came to 8 bases. The CDR3 DNA reads as TGTGCCATCAGTGAGTCCTCCAAGAATACGCAGTATTTT. Translating gives CAISESSKNTQYF.

This clonotype was seen at least ten times. The rearrangement joins TRBV20-1 to TRBJ2-3, with TRBD2 matching over 9 bases. J was trimmed by 4 bases and V by 3 bases; bases with no gene match: 5. This CDR3 has 14 residues. Germline CDR1 and CDR2: DFQATT and SNEGSKA (reference sequence). CDR3 sequence: CSASPGLAADTQYF. The CDR3 DNA sequence: TGCAGTGCTAGTCCGGGACTAGCCGCAGATACGCAGTATTTT.

Only a few counts were recorded for this clonotype. This chain links TRBV14 with TRBJ2-1; TRBD1 aligns across 8 bases. The CDR3 has 15 residues. V gave up 4 bases and J gave up 7 bases; unmatched junction bases: 9. Germline loops: CDR1 SGHDN, CDR2 FVKESK. The CDR3 reads CASSLRTGSRNEQFF. The CDR3 nucleotides read TGTGCCAGCAGCCTTAGGACAGGGAGTAGGAATGAGCAGTTCTTC. The variable domain in full, completed from reference TRBV14 and TRBJ2-1, reads EAGVTQFPSHSVIEKGQTVTLRCDPISGHDNLYWYRRVMGKEIKFLLHFVKESKQDESGMPNNRFLAERTGGTYSTLKVQPAELEDSGVYFCASSLRTGSRNEQFFGPGTRLTVL.

This clonotype was seen more than once but under ten times. In DNA form, the CDR3 reads TGTGCCAGCACCACCGGGCGACGGGGGGCAGAGACCCAGTACTTC. It yields the protein CASTTGRRGAETQYF. This sequence joins TRBV6-2 or TRBV6-3 and TRBJ2-5; a possible D gene is TRBD2 (7 bases). Germline CDR1 MNHEY, CDR2 SVGEGT. V shed 7 bases and J shed 4 bases, with 19 bases lying between them. This CDR3 contains 15 residues.

This clonotype has a count of ten or more. J is TRBJ1-1 and V is TRBV5-1; 11 bases are shared with TRBD1. From germline, CDR1 is SGHRS and CDR2 YFSETQ. This CDR3 is 16 amino acids long. V gave up 5 bases and J gave up 0 bases; unmatched junction bases: 6. This CDR3 reads CASRQGQGALNTEAFF. CDR3 nucleotide sequence: TGCGCCAGCAGACAAGGACAGGGGGCACTGAACACTGAAGCTTTCTTT.

The V call is TRBV4-2, the J call TRBJ2-5, with D unresolved. The CDR3 spans 14 residues. V lost 0 bases and J lost 5, with 10 bases in between. Germline CDR1 is LGHNA and CDR2 is YNFKEQ. Written as DNA, the CDR3 is TGTGCCAGCAGCCAAGATTTGGGGTGGGAGACCCAGTACTTC. Protein product: CASSQDLGWETQYF.

The rearrangement uses TRBV4-1 and TRBJ2-1; the D is unclear. This CDR3 has 14 amino acids. V lost 1 base and J 6 bases, leaving 10 bases between the germline ends. Germline V gene lookup returns CDR1 MGHRA and CDR2 YSYEKL. CDR3 in amino acids: CASSQARLGNEQFF. The CDR3 coding sequence is TGCGCCAGCAGCCAAGCACGCCTGGGCAATGAGCAGTTCTTC.

This clonotype was observed a few times. This chain joins TRBV7-9 and TRBJ2-7; perhaps TRBD2 as D (5 bases). The V and J ends lost 2 bases and 3 bases respectively, with 17 bases between them. This CDR3 contains 16 residues. Looked up from germline, CDR1 is SEHNR and CDR2 is FQNEAQ (reference sequence). In DNA, the CDR3 is TGTGCCAGCAGCTTATGGCCGTCGGGATTAAGCTACGAGCAGTACTTC. This sequence encodes CASSLWPSGLSYEQYF. Full variable domain (missing parts from reference TRBV7-9 and TRBJ2-7): DTGVSQNPRHKITKRGQNVTFRCDPISEHNRLYWYRQTLGQGPEFLTYFQNEAQLEKSRLLSDRFSAERPKGSFSTLEIQRTEQGDSAMYLCASSLWPSGLSYEQYFGPGTRLTVT.

This clonotype was seen many times. This chain's CDR3 is CATSGATEISYEQYF. In nucleotides, the CDR3 is TGTGCCACCAGTGGTGCGACTGAAATCTCCTACGAGCAGTACTTC. The rearrangement joins TRBV24-1 to TRBJ2-7, with D unresolved. V dropped 5 bases and J dropped 0 bases, with 13 bases sitting between them. Germline-derived CDR1 and CDR2 are KGHDR and SFDVKD. The CDR3 covers 15 residues.

V gene TRBV7-3 combines with J gene TRBJ1-2; TRBD1 matches at 8 bases. The trim removed 5 bases at V and 2 bases at J, leaving 10 bases unmatched. The CDR3 consists of 16 residues. Germline V gives CDR1 SGHTA, CDR2 FQGTGA. CDR3 sequence: CASSAGGQGRNYGYTF. The CDR3 region has the DNA TGTGCCAGCAGCGCAGGTGGACAGGGACGGAACTATGGCTACACCTTC.

The chain recombines TRBV6-1 with TRBJ2-7, with TRBD2 as a possible D gene (5 bases). The CDR3 has 12 amino acids. The V end was cut by 6 bases, the J end by 6 bases, with 12 bases between. Germline CDR1 is MNHNS and CDR2 is SASEGT. The CDR3 coding sequence is TGTGCCAGCAGGGGTGGTGGACTCGAGCAGTACTTC. It is translated as CASRGGGLEQYF.

The chain carries TRBV20-1 and TRBJ2-5, with 8 bases lining up with TRBD1. The trim removed 8 bases at V and 3 bases at J, leaving 2 bases unmatched. The CDR3 totals 11 residues. Germline V gene lookup returns CDR1 DFQATT and CDR2 SNEGSKA (reference sequence). The CDR3, as DNA: TGCAGTATGGACAGGGAAGAGACCCAGTACTTC. This sequence encodes CSMDREETQYF.

V usage is TRBV29-1 and J usage is TRBJ1-2; D ambiguous. The germline V gene has CDR1 SQVTM and CDR2 ANQGSEA. Trimming took off 3 bases at V and 6 bases at J, with 11 bases between the two ends. This CDR3 has 12 residues. CDR3 coding DNA: TGCAGCGTTGATTTGCCGGCAGATGGCTACACCTTC. Amino acids: CSVDLPADGYTF.

CDR3 residues: CAGNPEQLGEQYF. CDR3 in DNA: TGTGCCGGCAACCCTGAGCAGCTTGGCGAGCAGTACTTC. The J gene is TRBJ2-7, the V gene TRBV7-2; D is ambiguous. V was trimmed by 11 bases and J by 6 bases, leaving 20 bases between them. The CDR3 runs to 13 residues. The germline CDR1 and CDR2 sequences are SGHTA and FQGNSA.

The chain links TRBV5-6 to TRBJ1-1; D gene ambiguous. Deletions cut 5 bases from V and 5 bases from J, with 22 bases between. This CDR3 contains 16 residues. The germline gives CDR1 SGHDT, CDR2 YYEEEE. The CDR3 coding sequence is TGTGCCAGCAGACCGAAGGTAGCGGGGAGAGGAACTGAAGCTTTCTTT. Protein: CASRPKVAGRGTEAFF.

This clonotype came up many times. The rearrangement uses TRBV7-2 and TRBJ2-1, with D maybe TRBD1 (6 bases). The CDR3 runs to 16 residues. V lost 2 bases to trimming and J lost 1 base, with 12 bases between them. Germline values: CDR1 SGHTA, CDR2 FQGNSA. This CDR3 reads CASSLSVGGSYNEQFF. In DNA, the CDR3 is TGTGCCAGCAGCTTAAGTGTAGGGGGTTCCTACAATGAGCAGTTCTTC.